Shown below are 30 T cell receptor beta chains from a single sample sequenced in a study of blood T cell repertoires in COVID-19. The assay was immunoSEQ multiplex PCR, and TCRdb's table has in-frame clones only and misses some. The profile covers over 300,000 clones, with roughly 85% appearing a single time and 5.5% to 6% taken by the ten largest. The specimen sequenced was PBMCs or T cells enriched from blood (not recorded which). The receptors shown here come from a woman in her twenties or thirties who had recovered from COVID-19.

J is TRBJ1-4 and V is TRBV7-8, with D hard to call. Trimming stripped 7 bases from V and 8 bases from J, with 17 bases between. The CDR3 spans 14 residues. Germline V gene data show CDR1 as SGHVS and CDR2 as FQNEAQ. This CDR3 reads CASTHPGLGEKLFF. The DNA for the CDR3 is TGTGCCAGCACTCACCCGGGGTTGGGGGAAAAACTGTTTTTT.

The rearrangement uses TRBV25-1 and TRBJ2-7, with D unresolved. The germline gives CDR1 MGHDK, CDR2 SYGVNS. Trimming stripped 4 bases from V and 6 bases from J, with 7 bases between. The CDR3 loop spans 11 amino acids. The CDR3 spells CASSALREQYF. The CDR3, as DNA: TGTGCCAGCAGTGCCCTCCGCGAGCAGTACTTC.

This rearrangement joins TRBV23-1 to TRBJ1-5, with 9 bases fitting TRBD1. TRBV23-1 is treated as an ORF (open reading frame) with a function not yet certain. CDR3 length: 17 residues. V was pared by 6 bases and J by 0 bases, with 9 bases of the junction left unmatched. Here the CDR3 DNA reads TGCGCCAGCAGGGAGGGACAGGGTAAAGATAGCAATCAGCCCCAGCATTTT. Protein sequence: CASREGQGKDSNQPQHF.

This clone has only a few counts. This chain connects TRBV5-1 to TRBJ1-1; possibly TRBD1 for D (5 bases). The CDR3 has 14 residues. Germline CDR1 reads SGHRS; CDR2 reads YFSETQ. Trimming pared 2 bases from V and 5 bases from J, leaving 13 bases between. CDR3 nucleotide sequence: TGCGCCAGCAGCTTTAGGCAGGGTTATACTGAAGCTTTCTTT. Protein sequence: CASSFRQGYTEAFF.

The gene calls are TRBV19 and TRBJ1-4, with TRBD1 as a possible D gene (5 bases). Trimming left V 4 bases short and J 4 bases short, with 13 bases between. This CDR3 spans 15 amino acids. Germline CDR1 LNHDA, CDR2 SQIVND (reference sequence). The CDR3 DNA reads as TGTGCCAGTAGTAGGGCCCACAGGAGTAATGAAAAACTGTTTTTT. Translating gives CASSRAHRSNEKLFF.

This clone was observed once. This chain uses TRBV2 with TRBJ1-6; the match to TRBD1 covers 7 bases. The junction had 7 bases not matched to a gene; V was cut back by 7 bases and J by 10 bases. The CDR3 has 13 residues. Germline-derived CDR1 and CDR2 are SNHLY and FYNNEI. CDR3 coding DNA: TGTGCCAGCACTCGGGACAGTGGGTCACCCCTCCACTTT. Translated: CASTRDSGSPLHF.

This clone was counted only a few times. CDR3: CASSPQGASQPQHF. The CDR3 coding sequence is TGTGCCAGCAGTCCCCAGGGGGCCAGCCAGCCCCAGCATTTT. J is TRBJ1-5 and V is TRBV6-2 or TRBV6-3; TRBD1 matches 8 bases. CDR1 is MNHEY and CDR2 is SVGEGT in the germline V gene. CDR3 length: 14 residues. Trimming at V came to 5 bases and at J to 7 bases, leaving 7 bases not matched to a gene.

This chain uses TRBV6-2 or TRBV6-3 with TRBJ1-6; D is possibly TRBD1 (6 bases). The CDR3 runs 15 residues. Germline V gene lookup returns CDR1 MNHEY and CDR2 SVGEGT. V lost 6 bases and J 6 bases, leaving 15 bases between the germline ends. The CDR3 nucleotides read TGTGCCAGCAGCCAAGGGGGACGTTTTAATTCACCCCTCCACTTT. Its protein is CASSQGGRFNSPLHF.

This clone was detected a few times. This chain connects TRBV27 to TRBJ1-1; D possibly corresponds to TRBD1 (6 bases). Germline V gene sequence: CDR1 MNHEY, CDR2 SMNVEV (reference sequence). The CDR3 runs to 14 residues. Trimming stripped 7 bases from V and 6 bases from J, with 18 bases between. CDR3 loop: CASNTHRVDPEAFF. CDR3 nucleotides: TGTGCCAGCAATACTCACAGGGTGGATCCTGAAGCTTTCTTT.

J is TRBJ1-5 and V is TRBV6-1; D gene uncertain. Germline loops: CDR1 MNHNS, CDR2 SASEGT. Trimming shortened V by 1 base and J by 4 bases, and 23 bases separated the two germline ends. The CDR3 extends over 19 amino acids. The CDR3 here is CASSEGGLLSPPLNQPQHF. Here the CDR3 DNA reads TGTGCCAGCAGTGAAGGCGGCCTCCTAAGCCCTCCTTTAAATCAGCCCCAGCATTTT.

This clone was seen a single time. V is TRBV7-9 and J is TRBJ1-3, with 8 bases identical to TRBD1. J lost 6 bases, V lost 10 bases, and 8 bases had no gene match. This CDR3 has 13 residues. Germline assignment: CDR1 SEHNR and CDR2 FQNEAQ (reference sequence). CDR3 DNA: TGTGCCATGCGGACAGGGAGGGCAAACACCATATATTTT. It yields the protein CAMRTGRANTIYF.

The chain links TRBV19 to TRBJ1-4; TRBD1 aligns across 7 bases. Germline V gives CDR1 LNHDA, CDR2 SQIVND (reference sequence). The CDR3 length is 14 residues. V was clipped by 7 bases and J by 2 bases; unmatched bases: 4. CDR3 sequence reads: CASNKGQTNEKLFF. The CDR3 bases are TGTGCCAGTAACAAGGGACAGACTAATGAAAAACTGTTTTTT.

The sample holds one count of this clone. The V gene is TRBV5-1, the J gene TRBJ2-3; tentative D call: TRBD1 (7 bases). Trimming stripped 4 bases from V and 2 bases from J, with 14 bases between. CDR3 size: 15 residues. Germline values: CDR1 SGHRS, CDR2 YFSETQ. The CDR3 protein is CASSPGGPSTDTQYF. As DNA, the CDR3 is TGCGCCAGCAGCCCAGGGGGGCCCTCCACAGATACGCAGTATTTT.

This clone was counted a single time. The V call is TRBV6-4, the J call TRBJ2-2; D uncertain. CDR3 size: 14 residues. V was trimmed by 2 bases and J by 5 bases, leaving 9 bases between them. Germline CDR1 MRHNA, CDR2 SNTAGT. This CDR3 is CASSDTFRTGELFF. DNA for the CDR3: TGTGCCAGCAGTGACACCTTTCGGACCGGGGAGCTGTTTTTT.

This sequence joins TRBV11-2 and TRBJ2-2; 10 nucleotides line up with TRBD1. The germline CDR1 and CDR2 sequences are SGHAT and FQNNGV. V was pared by 8 bases and J by 0 bases, with 12 bases of the junction left unmatched. The CDR3 covers 18 residues. CDR3 in DNA: TGTGCCAGCCGCGGACAGGGGGTTCACCCCACGAACACCGGGGAGCTGTTTTTT. Protein product: CASRGQGVHPTNTGELFF.

The rearrangement links TRBV5-1 to TRBJ2-7, with 10 bases lining up with TRBD1. The V segment lost 4 bases and the J segment 3 bases; nucleotides outside the gene matches: 4. CDR1 SGHRS and CDR2 YFSETQ come from the germline V gene. The CDR3 extends over 14 amino acids. CDR3 nucleotide sequence: TGCGCCAGCAGCCAAGGGACAGGGGACTACGAGCAGTACTTC. Translated: CASSQGTGDYEQYF.

V and J are TRBV7-9 and TRBJ2-2; possible D gene TRBD1, 5 bases. CDR1 and CDR2 (germline): SEHNR, FQNEAQ (reference sequence). The V end lost 5 bases, the J end lost 7 bases, and 11 bases lay between the germline ends. This CDR3 spans 13 amino acids. In nucleotides, the CDR3 is TGTGCCAGCAGCCTACAGGAACGCGGGGAGCTGTTTTTT. This encodes CASSLQERGELFF. Combining the CDR3 with reference TRBV7-9 and TRBJ2-2 gives the whole variable domain DTGVSQNPRHKITKRGQNVTFRCDPISEHNRLYWYRQTLGQGPEFLTYFQNEAQLEKSRLLSDRFSAERPKGSFSTLEIQRTEQGDSAMYLCASSLQERGELFFGEGSRLTVL.

This chain's CDR3 is CASGIEGSHYHSNQPQHF. The CDR3 DNA follows: TGTGCCAGCGGGATTGAGGGATCCCATTACCATAGCAATCAGCCCCAGCATTTT. The chain combines TRBV21-1 with TRBJ1-5. TRBV21-1 is a pseudogene segment. This CDR3 region has 18 residues.

V gene TRBV4-3 combines with J gene TRBJ1-2, with 8 positions matching TRBD1. This CDR3 comprises 15 residues. With 1 base clipped from V and 5 bases from J, the junction kept 6 bases outside the gene matches. Germline assignment: CDR1 LGHNA and CDR2 YSLEER. The CDR3 DNA is TGCGCCAGCAGCCAAGTGTCAGGGGGCGCATATGGCTACACCTTC. As protein: CASSQVSGGAYGYTF.

The V and J genes are TRBV11-2 and TRBJ1-1, with D unclear. Germline values: CDR1 SGHAT, CDR2 FQNNGV. The CDR3 spans 14 residues. V was trimmed by 3 bases and J by 5 bases, leaving 13 bases between them. This CDR3 reads CASSFRKGGTEAFF. Written as DNA, the CDR3 is TGTGCCAGCAGCTTTCGTAAGGGAGGGACTGAAGCTTTCTTT.

The V and J genes are TRBV7-9 and TRBJ1-1, with 9 bases matching TRBD1. This CDR3 region has 13 residues. CDR1 and CDR2 from the germline V gene are SEHNR and FQNEAQ (reference sequence). The J segment lost 10 bases and the V segment lost 6 bases, leaving 9 bases of the junction unmatched. The CDR3: CASSPRGTGIAFF. In DNA, the CDR3 is TGTGCCAGCAGTCCCAGAGGGACAGGGATAGCTTTCTTT.

The chain employs TRBV28 and TRBJ1-5; the match to TRBD1 covers 9 bases. Germline V gene data show CDR1 as MDHEN and CDR2 as SYDVKM. The CDR3 spans 16 residues. V lost 6 bases and J lost 5; bases outside the gene matches: 11. The CDR3 DNA follows: TGTGCCAGCAGGCTAAGAGGGACAGGGAGGGATCAGCCCCAGCATTTT. It encodes CASRLRGTGRDQPQHF.

The rearrangement links TRBV2 to TRBJ1-4; possibly TRBD1 for D (5 bases). This CDR3 region has 15 residues. V dropped 2 bases and J dropped 1 base, with 8 bases sitting between them. Germline loops: CDR1 SNHLY, CDR2 FYNNEI. CDR3 bases: TGTGCCAGCAGTGAATTCGGGGGAACTAATGAAAAACTGTTTTTT. Its translation: CASSEFGGTNEKLFF. The complete variable domain, with remaining parts taken from reference TRBV2 and TRBJ1-4, reads EPEVTQTPSHQVTQMGQEVILRCVPISNHLYFYWYRQILGQKVEFLVSFYNNEISEKSEIFDDQFSVERPDGSNFTLKIRSTKLEDSAMYFCASSEFGGTNEKLFFGSGTQLSVL.

Comments on this clone: This sample also contains other DNA sequences that code for the same CDR3. This chain links TRBV18 with TRBJ2-5, with D maybe TRBD1 (5 bases). Germline-derived CDR1 and CDR2 are KGHSH and LQKENI. Trimming shortened V by 2 bases and J by 4 bases, and 8 bases separated the two germline ends. The CDR3 runs 13 residues. CDR3 loop: CASSPGQRETQYF. As DNA, the CDR3 is TGTGCCAGCTCACCAGGACAACGAGAGACCCAGTACTTC.

A single count supports this clone. The CDR3 DNA sequence: TGTGCCAGCAGCGTAGGGGACAGCTCAGATACGCAGTATTTT. As protein: CASSVGDSSDTQYF. The rearrangement uses TRBV9 and TRBJ2-3; 7 bases fit TRBD1. The CDR3 contains 14 residues. The germline V gene has CDR1 SGDLS and CDR2 YYNGEE. V gave up 0 bases and J gave up 4 bases; unmatched junction bases: 2.

The chain employs TRBV30 and TRBJ2-1; 7 nucleotides line up with TRBD2. Looked up from germline, CDR1 is GTSNPN and CDR2 is SVGIG (reference sequence). CDR3 length equals 15 residues. V was clipped by 0 bases and J by 6 bases; unmatched bases: 8. The CDR3 loop reads CAWSVLGDYLNEQFF. The CDR3 nucleotides are TGTGCCTGGAGTGTATTGGGGGACTACCTCAATGAGCAGTTCTTC. The complete variable domain, with remaining parts taken from reference TRBV30 and TRBJ2-1, reads SQTIHQWPATLVQPVGSPLSLECTVEGTSNPNLYWYRQAAGRGLQLLFYSVGIGQISSEVPQNLSASRPQDRQFILSSKKLLLSDSGFYLCAWSVLGDYLNEQFFGPGTRLTVL.

This clone is a singleton in its sample. The CDR3 loop is CASSLDQTSGAVRYF. The DNA for the CDR3 is TGTGCCAGCAGCTTAGATCAGACTAGCGGGGCGGTGCGGTACTTC. This chain uses TRBV11-1 with TRBJ2-7, with 11 bases that match TRBD2. CDR3 length: 15 amino acids. Germline-derived CDR1 and CDR2 are SGHAT and FQDESV (reference sequence). J gave up 12 bases and V 1 base, and 11 bases lay outside the gene matches.

This clone has more than one count but fewer than ten. This rearrangement joins TRBV6-5 to TRBJ1-5; no clear D. The germline V gene encodes CDR1 MNHEY and CDR2 SVGAGI. V lost 5 bases to trimming and J lost 5 bases, with 10 bases between them. The CDR3 covers 13 residues. CDR3 nucleotides: TGTGCCAGCAGTCCACTTTTGGATCAGCCCCAGCATTTT. As protein: CASSPLLDQPQHF.

The chain couples TRBV7-8 to TRBJ2-5; D remains unclear. The CDR3 runs 13 residues. Trimming took off 1 base at V and 4 bases at J, with 7 bases between the two ends. From germline, CDR1 is SGHVS and CDR2 FQNEAQ. The CDR3 DNA sequence: TGTGCCAGCAGCTTAGTGTTCAGAGAGACCCAGTACTTC. Translating gives CASSLVFRETQYF.

The chain uses TRBV15 and TRBJ1-6, with a weak D call TRBD1 (6 bases). Germline V gene lookup returns CDR1 LNHNV and CDR2 YYDKDF (reference sequence). The CDR3 extends over 15 amino acids. The ends were cut back, 4 bases at V and 7 bases at J, with 14 bases in the middle. The CDR3 coding sequence is TGTGCCACCAGCACCCGGGGGGGCTTGAATTCACCCCTCCACTTT. It is translated as CATSTRGGLNSPLHF. Based on the CDR3 plus reference TRBV15 and TRBJ1-6, the full variable domain is DAMVIQNPRYQVTQFGKPVTLSCSQTLNHNVMYWYQQKSSQAPKLLFHYYDKDFNNEADTPDNFQSRRPNTSFCFLDIRSPGLGDTAMYLCATSTRGGLNSPLHFGNGTRLTVT.